These 31 T cell receptor beta chains originate from one sample sequenced in a study of blood T cell repertoires in COVID-19. The protocol was immunoSEQ multiplex PCR, while the TCRdb copy is restricted to in-frame clones and leaves out a portion. The table records 130,000 to 150,000 clones, 85% of them present only once. Sequences were obtained from peripheral blood. Every receptor here comes from a woman aged 40 to 49 with active or convalescent COVID-19.

CDR3 protein: CAGQRGQSSGANVLTF. The CDR3 DNA reads TGTGCCGGCCAACGGGGACAAAGCTCTGGGGCCAACGTCCTGACTTTC. The V call is TRBV5-4, the J call TRBJ2-6, with D possibly TRBD1 on 6 matching bases. CDR3 size: 16 residues. The germline gives CDR1 SGHNT, CDR2 YYREEE (reference sequence). The ends were cut back, 10 bases at V and 0 bases at J, with 17 bases in the middle.

The V and J genes are TRBV7-2 and TRBJ2-3; possible D gene TRBD2, 7 bases. V gave up 0 bases and J gave up 1 base, with 11 bases separating them. Germline CDR1 reads SGHTA; CDR2 reads FQGNSA. The CDR3 contains 16 residues. CDR3 loop: CASSLAGGPGTDTQYF. Written as DNA, the CDR3 is TGTGCCAGCAGCTTAGCGGGGGGGCCCGGCACAGATACGCAGTATTTT.

The chain recombines TRBV19 with TRBJ2-1, with TRBD2 identical over 11 bases. V was pared by 5 bases and J by 5 bases, with 8 bases of the junction left unmatched. There are 16 residues in the CDR3. Per the germline V gene, CDR1 is LNHDA and CDR2 is SQIVND (reference sequence). The CDR3 is CASSPSGTSGNNEQFF. The CDR3 DNA sequence: TGTGCCAGTAGTCCCTCCGGGACTAGCGGTAACAATGAGCAGTTCTTC.

The rearrangement uses TRBV19 and TRBJ2-2; D unresolved. The CDR3 totals 13 residues. Germline V gene data show CDR1 as LNHDA and CDR2 as SQIVND (reference sequence). V shed 1 base and J shed 8 bases, with 8 bases lying between them. The CDR3, as DNA: TGTGCCAGTAGTATAGTAAAAACAGGGGAGCTGTTTTTT. Translating it yields CASSIVKTGELFF.

The chain carries TRBV9 and TRBJ1-1; D not resolved. The CDR3 is 15 residues long. Trimming left V 3 bases short and J 0 bases short, with 12 bases between. The germline CDR1 and CDR2 sequences are SGDLS and YYNGEE. CDR3 nucleotide sequence: TGTGCCAGCAGCGCCGGGGAAACACTGAACACTGAAGCTTTCTTT. This encodes CASSAGETLNTEAFF.

The CDR3 coding sequence is TGTGCCAGTAGTATCGAGAATGCGGGCAGGATGGTCGCTGAAGCTTTCTTT. Its translation is CASSIENAGRMVAEAFF. The chain couples TRBV19 to TRBJ1-1; D ambiguous. With 3 bases removed from V and 6 bases from J, the gap between germline ends came to 23 bases. This CDR3 has 17 amino acids. CDR1 is LNHDA and CDR2 is SQIVND in the germline V gene (reference sequence).

This clone appeared a few times. The chain is built from TRBV28 and TRBJ2-7, with 9 nucleotides matching TRBD1. Trimming removed 5 bases from V and 2 bases from J; junction bases left unmatched: 13. From germline, CDR1 is MDHEN and CDR2 SYDVKM. This CDR3 contains 17 residues. CDR3 in DNA: TGTGCCAGCAGTACAGAAATTAACGGGACAGGGACCTACGAGCAGTACTTC. Its translation: CASSTEINGTGTYEQYF.

The gene calls are TRBV28 and TRBJ2-5, with 8 nucleotides matching TRBD2. V was pared by 2 bases and J by 7 bases, with 9 bases of the junction left unmatched. There are 15 residues in the CDR3. CDR1 MDHEN and CDR2 SYDVKM come from the germline V gene. Written as DNA, the CDR3 is TGTGCCAGCAGTTTAAGGGCCGGGGGGGTAGGGACCCAGTACTTC. Translation gives CASSLRAGGVGTQYF. The variable domain in full, with the rest retrieved from reference TRBV28 and TRBJ2-5, is DVKVTQSSRYLVKRTGEKVFLECVQDMDHENMFWYRQDPGLGLRLIYFSYDVKMKEKGDIPEGYSVSREKKERFSLILESASTNQTSMYLCASSLRAGGVGTQYFGPGTRLLVL.

The chain uses TRBV28 and TRBJ1-1; D is uncertain. Germline V CDR1 and CDR2: MDHEN, SYDVKM. The CDR3 extends over 12 amino acids. V was shortened by 10 bases and J by 0 bases, with 9 bases between the two germline ends. CDR3 sequence: CATLPVNTEAFF. The CDR3, as DNA: TGTGCCACCCTCCCAGTGAACACTGAAGCTTTCTTT.

The chain couples TRBV24-1 to TRBJ1-2; D is undetermined. Germline values: CDR1 KGHDR, CDR2 SFDVKD. Between the trimmed V and J ends, which lost 3 bases and 4 bases, there was a span of 14 bases. The CDR3 runs to 15 residues. CDR3 amino acids: CATSDPGSERYGYTF. The CDR3 DNA reads TGTGCCACCAGTGATCCCGGGTCAGAACGCTATGGCTACACCTTC.

The rearrangement links TRBV3-1 (or the pseudogene TRBV3-2) to TRBJ1-1, with D perhaps TRBD1 (6 bases). This CDR3 has 16 amino acids. Trimming removed 2 bases from V and 4 bases from J, with 17 bases in between. The germline gives CDR1 LGHDT, CDR2 YNNKEL (reference sequence). CDR3 sequence (DNA): TGTGCCAGCAGCCAAAGGATTACAGGGTTGGCCACTGAAGCTTTCTTT. It yields the protein CASSQRITGLATEAFF.

V usage is TRBV7-2 and J usage is TRBJ2-1; D is perhaps TRBD1 (5 bases). The germline CDR1 and CDR2 sequences are SGHTA and FQGNSA. V was clipped by 8 bases and J by 0 bases, with 14 bases between them. The CDR3 extends over 15 amino acids. DNA of the CDR3: TGTGCCAGCGGAAGGGGATTCGGCTCCTACAATGAGCAGTTCTTC. This gives the protein CASGRGFGSYNEQFF.

The rearrangement joins TRBV5-1 to TRBJ2-7; tentative D call: TRBD2 (6 bases). The CDR3 has 14 amino acids. CDR1 SGHRS and CDR2 YFSETQ come from the germline V gene. Trimming pared 2 bases from V and 0 bases from J, leaving 9 bases between. The DNA for the CDR3 is TGCGCCAGCAGCTTCACTAGCTCCTCCTACGAGCAGTACTTC. Translating it yields CASSFTSSSYEQYF.

A note on this clone: The same CDR3 can be traced to other DNA sequences in this sample. CDR3 DNA: TGTGCCAGCAGTTACGACCGGGGTCCTGGAAACACCATATATTTT. Translation gives CASSYDRGPGNTIYF. The genes are TRBV6-5 and TRBJ1-3; no reliable D call. Trimming took off 2 bases at V and 2 bases at J, with 10 bases between the two ends. This CDR3 is built from 15 residues. Germline values: CDR1 MNHEY, CDR2 SVGAGI.

V and J are TRBV7-2 and TRBJ2-3; 10 nucleotides match TRBD2. J gave up 8 bases and V 4 bases, and 12 bases lay outside the gene matches. CDR3 length equals 16 residues. Germline CDR1 SGHTA, CDR2 FQGNSA. The CDR3 region has the DNA TGTGCCAGCAGCTCTCTGCGCGGGCTAGCGGGAGTTACGCAGTATTTT. As protein: CASSSLRGLAGVTQYF.

The chain joins TRBV19 to TRBJ2-1; 8 bases align to TRBD1. Trimming cost V 3 bases and J 2 bases; bases outside gene matches: 6. Germline V lookup: CDR1 LNHDA, CDR2 SQIVND (reference sequence). The CDR3 loop spans 16 amino acids. The CDR3 here is CASSIGAGQAYNEQFF. For the CDR3, the DNA is TGTGCCAGTAGTATTGGGGCGGGACAGGCCTACAATGAGCAGTTCTTC.

With regard to this clone: Its ends do not fully match the called genes, so a read error is possible. The chain carries TRBV6-6 and TRBJ2-1; 7 positions match TRBD2. The CDR3 runs to 15 residues. CDR1 MNHNY and CDR2 SVGAGI come from the germline V gene (reference sequence). CDR3 nucleotides: TGTGCCAGCAGTCACTCGACGGGGGGACGCAATGAGCAGTTCTTC. It translates to CASSHSTGGRNEQFF.

Concerning this clone itself: The sample has other DNA sequences that encode this CDR3 too. The chain couples TRBV28 to TRBJ1-1; D unresolved. CDR1 is MDHEN and CDR2 is SYDVKM in the germline V gene. This CDR3 spans 11 amino acids. Trimming removed 3 bases at V and 7 bases at J, with 6 bases between. The CDR3 DNA sequence: TGTGCCAGCAGTTTGGGCCGTGAAGCTTTCTTT. Translation gives CASSLGREAFF.

The chain combines TRBV11-2 with TRBJ1-4, with unresolved D. Germline CDR1 reads SGHAT; CDR2 reads FQNNGV. Between the trimmed V and J ends, which lost 4 bases and 4 bases, there was a span of 13 bases. The CDR3 is 15 amino acids. DNA for the CDR3: TGTGCCAGCAGCTCAACACGGCGGATTAATGAAAAACTGTTTTTT. Protein product: CASSSTRRINEKLFF.

A single count supports this clone. V usage is TRBV27 and J usage is TRBJ2-1; D is perhaps TRBD2 (6 bases). CDR1 is MNHEY and CDR2 is SMNVEV in the germline V gene (reference sequence). V lost 2 bases to trimming and J lost 0 bases, with 8 bases between them. The CDR3 is 15 amino acids. CDR3 in DNA: TGTGCCAGCAGTTTAACGACTAGCTCCTACAATGAGCAGTTCTTC. Translated: CASSLTTSSYNEQFF.

This clone has just one count. The chain couples TRBV5-1 to TRBJ1-4; 7 bases match TRBD1. Trimming cost V 0 bases and J 6 bases; bases outside gene matches: 8. In germline, CDR1 is SGHRS, CDR2 YFSETQ. The CDR3 totals 16 residues. The CDR3 DNA reads as TGCGCCAGCAGCTTGGCCACCAGGGGGTCTTATGAAAAACTGTTTTTT. This gives the protein CASSLATRGSYEKLFF.

The rearrangement links TRBV29-1 to TRBJ2-5; 8 positions match TRBD1. Looked up from germline, CDR1 is SQVTM and CDR2 is ANQGSEA. This CDR3 has 15 residues. V shed 2 bases, J shed 0 bases, and the junction held 5 bases outside the gene matches. The CDR3 spells CSVELGTGYQETQYF. For the CDR3, the DNA is TGCAGCGTTGAATTGGGGACAGGTTACCAAGAGACCCAGTACTTC.

V usage is TRBV10-3 and J usage is TRBJ2-3, with 9 nucleotides matching TRBD1. The CDR3 loop spans 14 amino acids. With 6 bases clipped from V and 5 bases from J, the junction kept 6 bases outside the gene matches. The V gene's germline CDR1 is ENHRY and CDR2 SYGVKD. CDR3 residues: CAISEQGAGDTQYF. The CDR3 DNA reads TGTGCCATCAGCGAACAGGGGGCGGGAGATACGCAGTATTTT.

Notes on this clone: The same CDR3 can be traced to other DNA sequences in this sample. V usage is TRBV7-2 and J usage is TRBJ2-7; 13 nucleotides align to TRBD2. The CDR3 runs 15 residues. J was trimmed by 1 base and V by 3 bases; bases with no gene match: 0. Germline V gives CDR1 SGHTA, CDR2 FQGNSA. The CDR3 coding sequence is TGTGCCAGCAGCTTGGGACTAGCGGGGTCCTACGAGCAGTACTTC. Residues: CASSLGLAGSYEQYF.

Concerning this clone itself: A much larger clone lies a single base off, so this may be a read error. Other nucleotide sequences from this sample produce the same CDR3. The genes are TRBV28 and TRBJ1-5, with 10 positions matching TRBD1. V lost 3 bases and J lost 6; bases outside the gene matches: 5. The CDR3 is 15 amino acids. Per the germline V gene, CDR1 is MDHEN and CDR2 is SYDVKM. The CDR3 nucleotides read TGTGCCAGCAGTTTGGGACAGGGGTTCCGTCAGCCCCAGCATTTT. Its translation is CASSLGQGFRQPQHF.

This clone was recorded only once. The CDR3 sequence: CATRVTGGIEKLFF. Here the CDR3 DNA reads TGTGCCACCAGGGTGACAGGGGGCATCGAAAAACTGTTTTTT. The rearrangement uses TRBV15 and TRBJ1-4; 10 bases are shared with TRBD1. The CDR3 totals 14 residues. Germline CDR1 reads LNHNV; CDR2 reads YYDKDF (reference sequence). The junction had 6 bases not matched to a gene; V was cut back by 6 bases and J by 8 bases.

This sequence joins TRBV7-2 and TRBJ1-5, with 9 nucleotides matching TRBD1. Germline V lookup: CDR1 SGHTA, CDR2 FQGNSA. Trimming took 5 bases from V and 7 from J; bases not matched to a gene: 15. The CDR3 extends over 17 amino acids. The CDR3 coding sequence is TGTGCCAGCAGCCATTACAGGGGACAGGGTCGCCAACAGCCCCAGCATTTT. This gives the protein CASSHYRGQGRQQPQHF.

The chain is built from TRBV10-1 and TRBJ1-1; TRBD1 is a possible D gene (5 bases). Per germline, CDR1 WNHNN and CDR2 SYGVQD (reference sequence). Between the trimmed V and J ends, which lost 2 bases and 7 bases, there was a span of 11 bases. CDR3 length equals 13 residues. The CDR3 here is CASSENQGVEAFF. The CDR3 nucleotides read TGCGCCAGCAGTGAGAATCAAGGGGTTGAAGCTTTCTTT.

The genes are TRBV4-3 and TRBJ2-1, with 12 bases fitting TRBD2. This CDR3 is built from 20 residues. Germline V CDR1 and CDR2: LGHNA, YSLEER. V was pared by 0 bases and J by 0 bases, with 9 bases of the junction left unmatched. Here the CDR3 reads CASSQDLLAGGAGSYNEQFF. For the CDR3, the DNA is TGCGCCAGCAGCCAAGATCTACTAGCGGGAGGTGCGGGCTCCTACAATGAGCAGTTCTTC.

V and J are TRBV30 and TRBJ1-1, with D hard to call. Trimming pared 2 bases from V and 3 bases from J, leaving 4 bases between. The length of the CDR3 is 11 residues. From germline, CDR1 is GTSNPN and CDR2 SVGIG (reference sequence). The CDR3 sequence is CAWSLYTEAFF. The CDR3 nucleotides read TGTGCCTGGAGTCTGTACACTGAAGCTTTCTTT.

V usage is TRBV24-1 and J usage is TRBJ2-5; 11 nucleotides match TRBD1. The junction had 4 bases not matched to a gene; V was cut back by 1 base and J by 4 bases. There are 16 residues in the CDR3. Germline values: CDR1 KGHDR, CDR2 SFDVKD. CDR3 in amino acids: CATSDFLGQGGETQYF. The DNA for the CDR3 is TGTGCCACCAGTGATTTTCTGGGACAGGGGGGAGAGACCCAGTACTTC.